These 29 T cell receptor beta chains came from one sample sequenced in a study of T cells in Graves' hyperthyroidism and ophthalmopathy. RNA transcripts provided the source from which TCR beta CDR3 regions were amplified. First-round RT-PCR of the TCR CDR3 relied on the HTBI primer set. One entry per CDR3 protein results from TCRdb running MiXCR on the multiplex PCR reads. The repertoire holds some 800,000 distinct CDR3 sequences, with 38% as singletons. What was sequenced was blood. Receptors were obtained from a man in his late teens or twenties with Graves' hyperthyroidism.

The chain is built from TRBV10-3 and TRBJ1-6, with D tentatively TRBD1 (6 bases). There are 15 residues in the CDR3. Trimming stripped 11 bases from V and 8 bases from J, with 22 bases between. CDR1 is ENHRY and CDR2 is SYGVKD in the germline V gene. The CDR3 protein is CAGSEGAGAHSPLHF. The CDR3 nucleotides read TGTGCCGGCAGTGAAGGGGCAGGGGCTCATTCACCCCTCCACTTT.

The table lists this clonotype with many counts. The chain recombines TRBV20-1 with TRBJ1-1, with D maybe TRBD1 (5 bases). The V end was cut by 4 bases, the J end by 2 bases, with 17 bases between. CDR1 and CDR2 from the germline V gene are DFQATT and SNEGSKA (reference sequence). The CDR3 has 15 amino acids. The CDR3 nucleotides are TGCAGTGCTACCAGAGGGGCCAGCGCCAACACTGAAGCTTTCTTT. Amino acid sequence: CSATRGASANTEAFF.

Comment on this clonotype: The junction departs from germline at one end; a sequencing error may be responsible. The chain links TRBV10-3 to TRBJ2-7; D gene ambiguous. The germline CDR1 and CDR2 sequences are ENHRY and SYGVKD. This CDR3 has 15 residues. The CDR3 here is CASSYSKMFSYEQYF. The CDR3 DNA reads TGTGCCAGCAGTTACTCGAAAATGTTCTCCTACGAGCAGTACTTC.

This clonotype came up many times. The CDR3 coding sequence is TGTGCCAGCAGTCGCACCGGGACTCCTTCCTACGAGCAGTACTTC. It yields the protein CASSRTGTPSYEQYF. The rearrangement uses TRBV7-2 and TRBJ2-7; D possibly corresponds to TRBD2 (6 bases). Trimming shortened V by 6 bases and J by 1 base, and 16 bases separated the two germline ends. The CDR3 spans 15 residues. Looked up from germline, CDR1 is SGHTA and CDR2 is FQGNSA.

CDR3 protein: CASSSQKQNTEAFF. The CDR3 DNA follows: TGCGCCAGCAGCTCCCAGAAGCAGAACACTGAAGCTTTCTTT. The J gene is TRBJ1-1, the V gene TRBV5-1; D call uncertain. Trimming shortened V by 3 bases and J by 1 base, and 10 bases separated the two germline ends. The germline gives CDR1 SGHRS, CDR2 YFSETQ. This CDR3 region has 14 residues.

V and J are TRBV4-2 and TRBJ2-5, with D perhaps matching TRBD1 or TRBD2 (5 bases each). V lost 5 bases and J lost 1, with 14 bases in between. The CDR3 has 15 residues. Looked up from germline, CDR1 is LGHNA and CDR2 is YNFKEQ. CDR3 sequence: CASSSAGTGQETQYF. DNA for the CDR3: TGTGCCAGCAGCTCGGCCGGGACGGGCCAAGAGACCCAGTACTTC.

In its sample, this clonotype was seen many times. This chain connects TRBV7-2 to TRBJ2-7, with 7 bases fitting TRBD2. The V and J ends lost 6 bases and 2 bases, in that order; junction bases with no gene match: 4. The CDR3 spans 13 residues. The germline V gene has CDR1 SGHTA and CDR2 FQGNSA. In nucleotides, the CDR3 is TGTGCCAGCAGACCTAGCGGAACCTACGAGCAGTACTTC. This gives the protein CASRPSGTYEQYF.

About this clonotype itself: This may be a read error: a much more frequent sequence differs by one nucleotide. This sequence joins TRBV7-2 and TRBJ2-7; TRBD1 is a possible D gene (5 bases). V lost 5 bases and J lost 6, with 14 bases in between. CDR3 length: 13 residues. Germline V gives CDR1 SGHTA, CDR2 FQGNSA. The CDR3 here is CASSGGHFLEQYF. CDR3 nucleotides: TGTGCCAGCAGCGGCGGACACTTCCTCGAGCAGTACTTC.

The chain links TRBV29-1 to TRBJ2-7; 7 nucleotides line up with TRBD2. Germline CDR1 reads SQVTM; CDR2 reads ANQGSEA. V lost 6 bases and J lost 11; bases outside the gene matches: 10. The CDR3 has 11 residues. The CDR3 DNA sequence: TGCAGCGTCGGTCTAGCGGCCGGGGAGTACTTC. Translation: CSVGLAAGEYF.

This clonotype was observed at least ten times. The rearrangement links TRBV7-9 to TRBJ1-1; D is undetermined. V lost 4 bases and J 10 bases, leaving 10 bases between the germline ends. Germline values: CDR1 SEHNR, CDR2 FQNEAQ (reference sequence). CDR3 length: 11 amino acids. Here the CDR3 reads CASSSDPGAFF. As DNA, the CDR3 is TGTGCCAGCAGCTCCGATCCCGGAGCTTTCTTT.

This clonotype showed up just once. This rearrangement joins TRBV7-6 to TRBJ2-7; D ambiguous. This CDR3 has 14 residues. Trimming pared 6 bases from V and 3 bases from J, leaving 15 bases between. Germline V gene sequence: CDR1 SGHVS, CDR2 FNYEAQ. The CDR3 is CASSLTLQYYEQYF. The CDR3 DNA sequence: TGTGCCAGCAGTTTAACCCTCCAGTACTACGAGCAGTACTTC.

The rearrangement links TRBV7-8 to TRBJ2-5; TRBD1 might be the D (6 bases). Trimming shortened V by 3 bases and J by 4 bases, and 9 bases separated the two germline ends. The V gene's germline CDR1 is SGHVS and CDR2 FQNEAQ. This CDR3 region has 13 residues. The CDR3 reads CASSLQGPETQYF. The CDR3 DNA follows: TGTGCCAGCAGCTTGCAGGGGCCAGAGACCCAGTACTTC.

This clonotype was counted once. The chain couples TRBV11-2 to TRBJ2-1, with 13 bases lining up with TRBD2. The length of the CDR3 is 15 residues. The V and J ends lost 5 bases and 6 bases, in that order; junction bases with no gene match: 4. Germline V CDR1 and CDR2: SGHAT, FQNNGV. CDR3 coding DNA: TGTGCCAGCAGCCTCGGACTAGCGGGAGTCAATGAGCAGTTCTTC. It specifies CASSLGLAGVNEQFF.

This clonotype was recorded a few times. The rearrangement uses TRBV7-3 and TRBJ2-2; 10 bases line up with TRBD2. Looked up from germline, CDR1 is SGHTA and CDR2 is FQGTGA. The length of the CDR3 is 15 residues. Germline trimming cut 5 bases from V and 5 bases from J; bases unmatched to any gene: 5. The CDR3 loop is CASSTSGRGTGELFF. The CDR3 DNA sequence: TGTGCCAGCAGCACCAGCGGGAGGGGGACCGGGGAGCTGTTTTTT.

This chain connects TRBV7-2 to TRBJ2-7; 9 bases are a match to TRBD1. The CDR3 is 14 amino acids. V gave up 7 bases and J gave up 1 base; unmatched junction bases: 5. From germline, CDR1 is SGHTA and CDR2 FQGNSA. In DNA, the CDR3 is TGTGCCAGCACAGGGACAGGGAGGTCCTACGAGCAGTACTTC. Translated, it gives CASTGTGRSYEQYF. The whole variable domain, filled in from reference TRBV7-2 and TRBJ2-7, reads GAGVSQSPSNKVTEKGKDVELRCDPISGHTALYWYRQSLGQGLEFLIYFQGNSAPDKSGLPSDRFSAERTGGSVSTLTIQRTQQEDSAVYLCASTGTGRSYEQYFGPGTRLTVT.

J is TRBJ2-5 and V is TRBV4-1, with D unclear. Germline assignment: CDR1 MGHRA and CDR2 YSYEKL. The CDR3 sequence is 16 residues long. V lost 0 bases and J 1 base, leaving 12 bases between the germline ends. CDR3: CASSQEISLLQETQYF. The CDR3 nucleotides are TGCGCCAGCAGCCAAGAGATCAGTCTCCTCCAAGAGACCCAGTACTTC.

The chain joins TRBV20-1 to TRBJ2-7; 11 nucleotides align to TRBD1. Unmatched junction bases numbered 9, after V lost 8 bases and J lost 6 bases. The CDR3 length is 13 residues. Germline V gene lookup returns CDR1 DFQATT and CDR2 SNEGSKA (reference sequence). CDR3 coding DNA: TGCAGTTCAGGACAGGGGGCAGTTCGCGAGCAGTACTTC. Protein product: CSSGQGAVREQYF.

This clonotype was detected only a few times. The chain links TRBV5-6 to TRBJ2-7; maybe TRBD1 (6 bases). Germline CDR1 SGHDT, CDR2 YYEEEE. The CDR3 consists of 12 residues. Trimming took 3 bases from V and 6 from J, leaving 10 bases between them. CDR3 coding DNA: TGTGCCAGCAGCTCCTTCAGGGGCGAGCAGTACTTC. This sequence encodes CASSSFRGEQYF.

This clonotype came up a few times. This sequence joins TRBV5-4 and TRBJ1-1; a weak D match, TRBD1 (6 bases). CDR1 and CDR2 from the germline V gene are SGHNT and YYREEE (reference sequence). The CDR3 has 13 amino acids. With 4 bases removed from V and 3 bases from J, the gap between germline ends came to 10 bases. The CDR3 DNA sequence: TGTGCCAGCAGCGTCAACAGGGACACTGAAGCTTTCTTT. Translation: CASSVNRDTEAFF.

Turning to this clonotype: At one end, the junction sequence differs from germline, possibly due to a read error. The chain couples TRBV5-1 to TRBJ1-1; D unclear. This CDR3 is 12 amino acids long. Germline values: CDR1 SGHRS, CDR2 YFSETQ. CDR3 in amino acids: CASSWGVGEAFF. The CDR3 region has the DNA TGTGCCAGCAGCTGGGGTGTAGGTGAAGCTTTCTTT.

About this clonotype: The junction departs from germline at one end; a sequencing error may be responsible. CDR3 sequence reads: CTSSFQGSQDTEAFF. DNA of the CDR3: TGTACCAGCAGCTTTCAGGGGAGTCAGGACACTGAAGCTTTCTTT. The chain combines TRBV25-1 with TRBJ1-1; D perhaps matches TRBD1 (6 bases). CDR1 and CDR2 from the germline V gene are MGHDK and SYGVNS. The CDR3 has 15 residues.

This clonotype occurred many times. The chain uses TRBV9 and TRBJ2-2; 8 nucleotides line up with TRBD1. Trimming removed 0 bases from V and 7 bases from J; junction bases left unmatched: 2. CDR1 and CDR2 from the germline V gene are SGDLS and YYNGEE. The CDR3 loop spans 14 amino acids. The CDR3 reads CASSVGQGNGELFF. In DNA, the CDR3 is TGTGCCAGCAGCGTAGGACAGGGGAACGGGGAGCTGTTTTTT.

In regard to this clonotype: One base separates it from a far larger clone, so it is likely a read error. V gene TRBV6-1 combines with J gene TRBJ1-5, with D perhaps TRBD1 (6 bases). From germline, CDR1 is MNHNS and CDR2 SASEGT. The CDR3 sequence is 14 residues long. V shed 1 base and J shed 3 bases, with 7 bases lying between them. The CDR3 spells CASSEGQANQPQHF. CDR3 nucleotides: TGTGCCAGCAGTGAAGGACAGGCCAATCAGCCCCAGCATTTT.

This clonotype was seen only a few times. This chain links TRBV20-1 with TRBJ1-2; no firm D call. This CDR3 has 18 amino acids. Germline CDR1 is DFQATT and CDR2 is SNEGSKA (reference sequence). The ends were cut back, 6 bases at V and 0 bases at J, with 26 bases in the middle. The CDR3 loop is CSAPDTPLDTGANYGYTF. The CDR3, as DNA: TGCAGTGCACCAGATACTCCCCTTGACACCGGGGCTAACTATGGCTACACCTTC.

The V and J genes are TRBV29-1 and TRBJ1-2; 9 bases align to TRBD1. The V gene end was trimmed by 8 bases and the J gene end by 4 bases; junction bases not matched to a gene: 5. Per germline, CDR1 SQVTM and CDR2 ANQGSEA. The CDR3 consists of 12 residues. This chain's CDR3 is CSSGDRVYGYTF. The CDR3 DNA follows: TGCAGCAGTGGGGACAGGGTCTATGGCTACACCTTC.

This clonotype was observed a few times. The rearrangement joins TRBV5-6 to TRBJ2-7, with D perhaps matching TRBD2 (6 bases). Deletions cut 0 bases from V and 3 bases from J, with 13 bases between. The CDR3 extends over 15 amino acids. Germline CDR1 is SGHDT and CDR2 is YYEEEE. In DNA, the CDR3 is TGTGCCAGCAGCTTGGTCCCCGGGGGATACTACGAGCAGTACTTC. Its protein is CASSLVPGGYYEQYF.

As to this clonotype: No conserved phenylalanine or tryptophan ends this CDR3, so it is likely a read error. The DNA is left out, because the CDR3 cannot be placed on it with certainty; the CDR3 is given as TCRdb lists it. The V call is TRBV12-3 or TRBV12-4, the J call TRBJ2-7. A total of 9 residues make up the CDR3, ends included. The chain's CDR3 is CASSGWVSG.

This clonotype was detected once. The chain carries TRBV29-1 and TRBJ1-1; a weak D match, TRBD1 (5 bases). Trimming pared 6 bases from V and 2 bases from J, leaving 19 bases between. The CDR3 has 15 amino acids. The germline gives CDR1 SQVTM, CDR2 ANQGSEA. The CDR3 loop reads CSVGQGNSGNTEAFF. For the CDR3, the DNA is TGCAGCGTGGGCCAGGGTAACTCTGGAAACACTGAAGCTTTCTTT.

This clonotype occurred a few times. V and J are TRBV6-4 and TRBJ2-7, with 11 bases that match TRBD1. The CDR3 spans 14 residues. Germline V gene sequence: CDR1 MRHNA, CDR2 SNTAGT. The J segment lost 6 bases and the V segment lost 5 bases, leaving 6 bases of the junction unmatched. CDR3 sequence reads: CASSSTDRGLEQYF. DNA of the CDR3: TGTGCCAGCAGTTCTACGGACAGGGGGCTCGAGCAGTACTTC.